The present TCR beta chain was sequenced within a study of Graves' ophthalmopathy and Graves' hyperthyroidism. This CDR3 region has 15 residues. Per germline, CDR1 WNHNN and CDR2 SYGVQD (reference sequence). V was shortened by 6 bases and J by 4 bases, with 15 bases between the two germline ends. RNA transcripts yielded amplified TCR beta CDR3 regions. RT-PCR was first run with HTBI primers, then multiplex PCR in a second round. MiXCR, applied by TCRdb to the multiplex PCR reads, yields one record per CDR3 protein. The table includes over a million distinct CDR3 sequences, 35% to 40% detected once. Among the exclusions were patients with other autoimmune diseases, uncontrolled infections, pregnancy or lactation.

The TCR sequence derives from an adult man with Graves' hyperthyroidism. What was sequenced was peripheral blood or thyroid tissue (not recorded which). V gene TRBV10-1 combines with J gene TRBJ2-2; D perhaps matches TRBD2 (6 bases). The DNA for the CDR3 is TGCGCCAGCAGCAACGTTAACGGGGGCACCGGGGAGCTGTTTTTT. It codes for CASSNVNGGTGELFF.